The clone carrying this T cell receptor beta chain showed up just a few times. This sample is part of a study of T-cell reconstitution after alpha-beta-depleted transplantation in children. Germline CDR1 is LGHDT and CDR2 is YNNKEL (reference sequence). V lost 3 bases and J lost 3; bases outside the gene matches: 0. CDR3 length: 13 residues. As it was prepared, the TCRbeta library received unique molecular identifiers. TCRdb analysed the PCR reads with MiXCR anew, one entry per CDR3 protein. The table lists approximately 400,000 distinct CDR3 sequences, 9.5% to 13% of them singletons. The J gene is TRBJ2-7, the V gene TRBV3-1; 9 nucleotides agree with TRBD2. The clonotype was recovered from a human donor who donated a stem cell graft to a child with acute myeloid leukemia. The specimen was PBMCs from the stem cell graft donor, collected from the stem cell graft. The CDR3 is CASSQRGGYEQYF. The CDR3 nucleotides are TGTGCCAGCAGCCAGCGGGGGGGCTACGAGCAGTACTTC.